The 29 T cell receptor beta chains reported below all come from one sample, sequenced in a study of cytotoxic CD8 clonotypes in ibrutinib-treated CLL. The repertoire was sequenced with immunoSEQ multiplex PCR; TCRdb's copy has only in-frame clones and lacks some. The sample consists of 58,000 or so clones, approximately 57% of them appearing once. The sample was PBMCs, taken after 12 months of ibrutinib treatment. These TCRs come from a human donor with chronic lymphocytic leukemia.

V and J are TRBV18 and TRBJ2-7; tentatively, D is TRBD1 (5 bases). The germline gives CDR1 KGHSH, CDR2 LQKENI. V shed 1 base and J shed 2 bases, with 9 bases lying between them. The CDR3 length is 14 residues. DNA of the CDR3: TGTGCCAGCTCACCACTAGGACAAACCTACGAGCAGTACTTC. Translation: CASSPLGQTYEQYF.

This clone was seen once. The rearrangement uses TRBV18 and TRBJ2-7; 8 bases are shared with TRBD1. V dropped 2 bases and J dropped 5; count of bases not matched to a gene: 5. The CDR3 is 14 residues long. Germline CDR1 and CDR2: KGHSH and LQKENI. For the CDR3, the DNA is TGTGCCAGCTCACCAGGCCAGGGGGCTAACGAGCAGTACTTC. It codes for CASSPGQGANEQYF.

The genes are TRBV5-1 and TRBJ1-6, with D hard to call. Deletions cut 3 bases from V and 5 bases from J, with 9 bases between. Germline loops: CDR1 SGHRS, CDR2 YFSETQ. The CDR3 runs to 14 residues. The CDR3 here is CASSWEDNNSPLHF. DNA for the CDR3: TGCGCCAGCAGCTGGGAGGATAATAATTCACCCCTCCACTTT.

The rearrangement joins TRBV4-2 to TRBJ2-5, with no clear D. V was pared by 0 bases and J by 2 bases, with 10 bases between. Germline lookup yields CDR1 LGHNA and CDR2 YNFKEQ. This CDR3 comprises 15 residues. The CDR3 bases are TGTGCCAGCAGCCAAGACTCCTACGGGCAAGAGACCCAGTACTTC. This codes for CASSQDSYGQETQYF.

V gene TRBV7-8 combines with J gene TRBJ2-6; unclear D gene. Germline assignment: CDR1 SGHVS and CDR2 FQNEAQ. V gave up 3 bases and J gave up 3 bases, with 9 bases separating them. The CDR3 is 15 amino acids. CDR3 DNA sequence: TGTGCCAGCAGCTTTGGTGGCGGTGGGGCCAACGTCCTGACTTTC. The encoded protein is CASSFGGGGANVLTF.

The chain has TRBV2 and TRBJ1-4; 7 bases are shared with TRBD1. The CDR3 sequence is 13 residues long. The trim removed 6 bases at V and 8 bases at J, leaving 6 bases unmatched. Germline-derived CDR1 and CDR2 are SNHLY and FYNNEI. CDR3 sequence (DNA): TGTGCCAGCAGACCCGACAGGGTCGAAAAACTGTTTTTT. Translating gives CASRPDRVEKLFF.

The genes are TRBV4-2 and TRBJ2-1; 9 bases map to TRBD1. The ends lost 8 bases at V and 6 bases at J; junction bases unmatched: 11. The CDR3 spans 15 residues. Germline CDR1 and CDR2: LGHNA and YNFKEQ. The CDR3 sequence: CASGEPGTGFNEQFF. The CDR3 region has the DNA TGTGCCAGCGGAGAACCCGGGACAGGGTTCAATGAGCAGTTCTTC.

The DNA for the CDR3 is TGTGCCAGTAGTCCCAACACAGATACGCAGTATTTT. Translated, it gives CASSPNTDTQYF. The chain combines TRBV19 with TRBJ2-3; no clear D gene. V lost 5 bases to trimming and J lost 2 bases, with 5 bases between them. The CDR3 has 12 residues. Germline CDR1 reads LNHDA; CDR2 reads SQIVND (reference sequence).

The V gene is TRBV11-2, the J gene TRBJ2-1; D uncertain. V was cut by 3 bases and J by 1 base, with 7 bases left in between. The CDR3 is 14 amino acids. Germline loops: CDR1 SGHAT, CDR2 FQNNGV. CDR3 sequence (DNA): TGTGCCAGCAGCTTTCCTATTTCCTACAATGAGCAGTTCTTC. This codes for CASSFPISYNEQFF.

This clone showed up many times. V is TRBV15 and J is TRBJ2-7; D call uncertain. This CDR3 has 12 residues. In germline, CDR1 is LNHNV, CDR2 YYDKDF (reference sequence). V lost 2 bases to trimming and J lost 6 bases, with 8 bases between them. The CDR3 DNA reads as TGTGCCACCAGCAGAAAGCAGACCGAGCAGTACTTC. Protein product: CATSRKQTEQYF. Full variable domain (remainder filled in from reference TRBV15 and TRBJ2-7): DAMVIQNPRYQVTQFGKPVTLSCSQTLNHNVMYWYQQKSSQAPKLLFHYYDKDFNNEADTPDNFQSRRPNTSFCFLDIRSPGLGDTAMYLCATSRKQTEQYFGPGTRLTVT.

The gene calls are TRBV28 and TRBJ2-2; perhaps TRBD2 as D (6 bases). The ends were cut back, 2 bases at V and 4 bases at J, with 8 bases in the middle. Germline CDR1 and CDR2: MDHEN and SYDVKM. The CDR3 sequence is 14 residues long. The CDR3 spells CASSLAGPTGELFF. The CDR3 nucleotides are TGTGCCAGCAGTTTAGCGGGGCCCACCGGGGAGCTGTTTTTT.

V is TRBV18 and J is TRBJ2-3, with no clear D. Per germline, CDR1 KGHSH and CDR2 LQKENI. This CDR3 has 13 amino acids. Trimming cost V 1 base and J 2 bases, with 4 bases left between them. The CDR3 sequence is CASSPHNTDTQYF. In nucleotides, the CDR3 is TGTGCCAGCTCACCACACAACACAGATACGCAGTATTTT.

This clone was observed a few times. The chain is built from TRBV19 and TRBJ2-5; D possibly corresponds to TRBD1 (6 bases). CDR3 length equals 13 residues. CDR1 and CDR2 (germline): LNHDA, SQIVND (reference sequence). V dropped 9 bases and J dropped 1 base, with 12 bases sitting between them. The CDR3 bases are TGTGCCAGGAAGGGACATATCCAAGAGACCCAGTACTTC. Amino acids: CARKGHIQETQYF. The whole variable domain, remainder taken from reference TRBV19 and TRBJ2-5, is DGGITQSPKYLFRKEGQNVTLSCEQNLNHDAMYWYRQDPGQGLRLIYYSQIVNDFQKGDIAEGYSVSREKKESFPLTVTSAQKNPTAFYLCARKGHIQETQYFGPGTRLLVL.

The chain has TRBV7-7 and TRBJ2-7; D uncertain. CDR3 length equals 14 residues. Germline CDR1 and CDR2: SSHAT and FNYEAQ (reference sequence). The V end lost 1 base, the J end lost 3 bases, and 10 bases lay between the germline ends. The CDR3 loop reads CASSLDVGNYEQYF. The CDR3 region has the DNA TGTGCCAGCAGCTTAGATGTAGGGAACTACGAGCAGTACTTC.

This clone has only a few counts. CDR3 amino acids: CASSYVPGAYGYTF. CDR3 DNA sequence: TGTGCCAGCAGTTATGTCCCCGGAGCGTATGGCTACACCTTC. This chain links TRBV6-5 with TRBJ1-2; unclear D gene. This CDR3 is 14 amino acids long. V lost 3 bases, J lost 5 bases, and 13 bases lay in between. CDR1 and CDR2 (germline): MNHEY, SVGAGI.

This clone has just one count. The V and J genes are TRBV2 and TRBJ2-5, with 8 bases identical to TRBD1. V lost 10 bases to trimming and J lost 5 bases; unmatched junction nucleotides: 6. CDR3 size: 12 residues. The V gene's germline CDR1 is SNHLY and CDR2 FYNNEI. The CDR3 nucleotides are TGTGCCACGGGACAGGCCGCGGAGACCCAGTACTTC. Translating it yields CATGQAAETQYF. The entire variable domain, with the rest obtained from reference TRBV2 and TRBJ2-5, is as follows: EPEVTQTPSHQVTQMGQEVILRCVPISNHLYFYWYRQILGQKVEFLVSFYNNEISEKSEIFDDQFSVERPDGSNFTLKIRSTKLEDSAMYFCATGQAAETQYFGPGTRLLVL.

The rearrangement uses TRBV6-5 and TRBJ2-7; D is unclear. CDR1 and CDR2 from the germline V gene are MNHEY and SVGAGI. The V end was cut by 5 bases, the J end by 2 bases, with 7 bases between. The CDR3 covers 12 residues. The CDR3 here is CASSETPYEQYV. The CDR3 coding sequence is TGTGCCAGCAGTGAGACCCCCTACGAGCAGTACGTC.

The sample holds a few counts of this clone. This chain joins TRBV15 and TRBJ2-1; D remains ambiguous. The ends were cut back, 1 base at V and 4 bases at J, with 20 bases in the middle. This CDR3 is 18 amino acids long. The germline gives CDR1 LNHNV, CDR2 YYDKDF (reference sequence). The CDR3 loop reads CATSRVDVLMVGYNEQFF. CDR3 nucleotide sequence: TGTGCCACCAGCAGAGTAGACGTACTGATGGTAGGGTACAATGAGCAGTTCTTC.

This clone has only a few counts. The chain couples TRBV14 to TRBJ2-3; the D is unclear. Germline CDR1 reads SGHDN; CDR2 reads FVKESK. Trimming removed 1 base from V and 3 bases from J, with 5 bases in between. This CDR3 has 13 amino acids. CDR3 bases: TGTGCCAGCAGCCAAGTTTTGACAGATACGCAGTATTTT. This codes for CASSQVLTDTQYF.

The chain employs TRBV5-1 and TRBJ2-5; 11 bases line up with TRBD2. CDR3 length: 18 residues. Germline CDR1 reads SGHRS; CDR2 reads YFSETQ. J gave up 5 bases and V 4 bases, and 16 bases lay outside the gene matches. DNA for the CDR3: TGCGCCAGCAGCCCCCAGGGACTAGCGGAGTACCGCGGGGAGACCCAGTACTTC. Its translation is CASSPQGLAEYRGETQYF.

V usage is TRBV2 and J usage is TRBJ1-2; D is unresolved. The germline gives CDR1 SNHLY, CDR2 FYNNEI. The ends were cut back, 7 bases at V and 7 bases at J, with 4 bases in the middle. The CDR3 runs 9 residues. The CDR3 DNA reads TGTGCCAGCACCCTTGGCTACACCTTC. Its translation: CASTLGYTF.

This chain uses TRBV5-6 with TRBJ2-1, with D perhaps matching TRBD2 (6 bases). V lost 0 bases and J lost 5, with 24 bases in between. The CDR3 is 19 amino acids. Germline V CDR1 and CDR2: SGHDT, YYEEEE. This CDR3 reads CASSLVSASAGFYHNEQFF. In nucleotides, the CDR3 is TGTGCCAGCAGCTTGGTGTCAGCTTCCGCGGGATTCTACCACAATGAGCAGTTCTTC.

This clone was seen a few times. The chain recombines TRBV5-1 with TRBJ2-2; a weak D match, TRBD2 (6 bases). Trimming removed 0 bases at V and 1 base at J, with 7 bases between. Germline V gene lookup returns CDR1 SGHRS and CDR2 YFSETQ. The CDR3 covers 15 residues. CDR3 sequence (DNA): TGCGCCAGCAGCTTGGACGGGAGGAACACCGGGGAGCTGTTTTTT. Its protein is CASSLDGRNTGELFF.

The rearrangement uses TRBV28 and TRBJ2-2; D may match TRBD1 or TRBD2 (5 bases each). Germline V CDR1 and CDR2: MDHEN, SYDVKM. CDR3 length equals 16 residues. The V and J ends lost 2 bases and 1 base respectively, with 11 bases between them. The CDR3 sequence is CASSLGGPMNTGELFF. DNA of the CDR3: TGTGCCAGCAGTTTAGGGGGACCTATGAACACCGGGGAGCTGTTTTTT.

CDR3 residues: CASSPVQGSGNTIYF. CDR3 nucleotides: TGTGCCAGCAGCCCTGTCCAGGGTTCGGGAAACACCATATATTTT. The chain has TRBV7-9 and TRBJ1-3; perhaps TRBD1 as D (5 bases). The germline V and J ends were trimmed by 5 bases and 4 bases, with 15 bases remaining between them. The CDR3 covers 15 residues. Germline CDR1 reads SEHNR; CDR2 reads FQNEAQ (reference sequence).

This clone was seen only once. V is TRBV7-2 and J is TRBJ2-7; D remains unclear. Germline CDR1 and CDR2: SGHTA and FQGNSA. V lost 3 bases, J lost 1 base, and 7 bases lay in between. This CDR3 is built from 13 residues. CDR3 coding DNA: TGTGCCAGCAGCTTCATCCGATCCTACGAGCAGTACTTC. This encodes CASSFIRSYEQYF.

This clone was found once. This chain links TRBV5-1 with TRBJ1-3; D possibly corresponds to TRBD1 (5 bases). The CDR3 is 16 residues long. V shed 0 bases and J shed 0 bases, with 10 bases lying between them. Germline V gene data show CDR1 as SGHRS and CDR2 as YFSETQ. CDR3 loop: CASSLAGRHSGNTIYF. In DNA, the CDR3 is TGCGCCAGCAGCTTGGCGGGACGCCACTCTGGAAACACCATATATTTT.

The DNA for the CDR3 is TGTGCCAGCAGCACCGACGGCACCTATGGCTACACCTTC. It yields the protein CASSTDGTYGYTF. The chain recombines TRBV9 with TRBJ1-2, with D unclear. CDR1 SGDLS and CDR2 YYNGEE come from the germline V gene. The CDR3 is 13 residues long. V gave up 4 bases and J gave up 4 bases, with 11 bases separating them. Looking up the rest from reference TRBV9 and TRBJ1-2 gives the full variable domain: DSGVTQTPKHLITATGQRVTLRCSPRSGDLSVYWYQQSLDQGLQFLIQYYNGEERAKGNILERFSAQQFPDLHSELNLSSLELGDSALYFCASSTDGTYGYTFGSGTRLTVV.

This clone was seen a handful of times. This chain uses TRBV11-1 with TRBJ2-2; D call uncertain. There are 13 residues in the CDR3. The V and J ends lost 4 bases and 4 bases respectively, with 7 bases between them. Germline-derived CDR1 and CDR2 are SGHAT and FQDESV (reference sequence). This CDR3 is CASSSAPTGELFF. The CDR3 DNA is TGTGCCAGCAGCTCCGCCCCCACCGGGGAGCTGTTTTTT. Filled out from reference TRBV11-1 and TRBJ2-2, the complete variable domain reads EAEVAQSPRYKITEKSQAVAFWCDPISGHATLYWYRQILGQGPELLVQFQDESVVDDSQLPKDRFSAERLKGVDSTLKIQPAELGDSAMYLCASSSAPTGELFFGEGSRLTVL.